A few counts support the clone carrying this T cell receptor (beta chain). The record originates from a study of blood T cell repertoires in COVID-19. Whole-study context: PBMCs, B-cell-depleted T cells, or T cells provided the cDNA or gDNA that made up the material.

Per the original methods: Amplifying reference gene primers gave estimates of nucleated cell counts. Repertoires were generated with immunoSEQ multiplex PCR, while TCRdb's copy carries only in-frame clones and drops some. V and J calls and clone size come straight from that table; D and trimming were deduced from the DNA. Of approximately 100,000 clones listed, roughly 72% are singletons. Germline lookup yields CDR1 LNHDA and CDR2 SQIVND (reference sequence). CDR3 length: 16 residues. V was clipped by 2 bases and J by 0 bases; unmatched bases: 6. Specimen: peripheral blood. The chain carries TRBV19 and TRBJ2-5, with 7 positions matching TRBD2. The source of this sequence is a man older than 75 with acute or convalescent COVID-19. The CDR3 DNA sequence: TGTGCCAGTAGTATAAGGGCTAGCGGACACCAAGAGACCCAGTACTTC. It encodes CASSIRASGHQETQYF.